The T cell receptor (beta chain) described here comes from a study of T cells in localized non-small cell lung cancer. Whole-study findings and limits: Sequencing, confined to only one tumor region, leaves heterogeneity possible. The study found T cell clonality highest in uninvolved adjacent lung, above tumor. In adjacent lung appeared a median around 56 of the top 100 tumor clones.

Profiled with immunoSEQ multiplex PCR; TCRdb holds only in-frame clones, not every one. This table holds around 53,000 clones, around three quarters found once. Trimming took off 0 bases at V and 2 bases at J, with 19 bases between the two ends. Germline V CDR1 and CDR2: SGHVS, FQNEAQ. This CDR3 has 18 residues. With respect to this clone: What it recognizes is unknown.

The specimen comprised PBMCs, sampled before any cancer treatment. The sequence was collected from a woman between 35 and 70 years old with stage II lung adenocarcinoma. The chain has TRBV7-8 and TRBJ1-1, with D tentatively TRBD1 (5 bases). CDR3 protein: CASSLAWGNRGGNTEAFF. Here the CDR3 DNA reads TGTGCCAGCAGCTTAGCATGGGGAAATAGGGGTGGTAACACTGAAGCTTTCTTT. The entire variable domain, with the rest obtained from reference TRBV7-8 and TRBJ1-1, is as follows: GAGVSQSPRYKVAKRGQDVALRCDPISGHVSLFWYQQALGQGPEFLTYFQNEAQLDKSGLPSDRFFAERPEGSVSTLKIQRTQQEDSAVYLCASSLAWGNRGGNTEAFFGQGTRLTVV.